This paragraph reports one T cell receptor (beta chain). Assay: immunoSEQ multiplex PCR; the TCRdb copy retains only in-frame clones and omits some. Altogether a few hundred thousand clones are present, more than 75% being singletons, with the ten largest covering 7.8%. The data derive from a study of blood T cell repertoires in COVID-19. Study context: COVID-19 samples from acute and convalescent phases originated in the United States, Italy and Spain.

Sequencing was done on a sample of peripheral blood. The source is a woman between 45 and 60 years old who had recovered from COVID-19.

CDR3 nucleotides: TGTGCCAGTAGCAGGCACAGGTTTAGCTACACCTTC. Protein: CASSRHRFSYTF. V usage is TRBV19 and J usage is TRBJ1-2; TRBD1 might be the D (5 bases). CDR1 LNHDA and CDR2 SQIVND come from the germline V gene (reference sequence). V was trimmed by 6 bases and J by 9 bases, leaving 14 bases between them. The CDR3 loop spans 12 amino acids.